This record covers a single T cell receptor (beta chain). What it recognizes is unknown. The CDR3 end falls 3 residues outside the read, so it is completed with the germline J gene. Losses at the gene ends were 6 bases for V and 0 bases for J; bases not matched to a gene: 2. Germline CDR1 reads SNHLY; CDR2 reads FYNNEI. This CDR3 is 14 amino acids long. Produced via immunoSEQ multiplex PCR; TCRdb's table is partial and in-frame only. This table holds about 16,000 clones. This specimen belongs to a study of T cells in women clearing cervical HPV infection. Whole-study context: Controls' single incident HPV16 infection cleared within 12 months without precancer.

Whole-study findings and limits: Richness plus V gene abundances separated cases from controls with AUC about 0.8.

The sequenced sample consisted of blood buffy coat. This clonotype was obtained from a woman aged 18 to 75 with a cervical HPV16 infection that either progressed to CIN3+ or cleared (not recorded which). V and J are TRBV2 and TRBJ2-1; 7 positions match TRBD2. Incomplete CDR3 DNA: TGTGCCAGCAGAGCGGGGCCCTCCTACAATGAG. This gives the protein CASRAGPSYNE. The CDR3 in its entirety is CASRAGPSYNEQFF. The full variable domain, completed using reference TRBV2 and TRBJ2-1, is EPEVTQTPSHQVTQMGQEVILRCVPISNHLYFYWYRQILGQKVEFLVSFYNNEISEKSEIFDDQFSVERPDGSNFTLKIRSTKLEDSAMYFCASRAGPSYNEQFFGPGTRLTVL.